The 10 T cell receptor beta chains below come from one sample, sequenced in a study of T cell changes during pregnancy in multiple sclerosis. Produced via immunoSEQ multiplex PCR; TCRdb's table is partial and in-frame only. The profile shows roughly 42,000 clones, 91% of them singletons. The sample here was CD4+ T cells from peripheral blood mononuclear cells, taken in the second trimester of pregnancy. The receptors shown here come from a female donor in good health, enrolled as a control in a pregnancy study.

The V and J genes are TRBV4-2 and TRBJ2-4; no clear D. The V end was cut by 0 bases, the J end by 0 bases, with 12 bases between. The germline gives CDR1 LGHNA, CDR2 YNFKEQ. The CDR3 totals 17 residues. This CDR3 is CASSQEAHPSAKNIQYF. DNA for the CDR3: TGTGCCAGCAGCCAAGAAGCCCATCCCTCAGCCAAAAACATTCAGTACTTC.

The chain recombines TRBV7-9 with TRBJ2-7; D is ambiguous. Germline CDR1 is SEHNR and CDR2 is FQNEAQ (reference sequence). CDR3 size: 13 residues. V was shortened by 5 bases and J by 3 bases, with 11 bases between the two germline ends. The CDR3, as DNA: TGTGCCAGCAGCCCTTCTCCCGTCTACGAGCAGTACTTC. This encodes CASSPSPVYEQYF.

The V gene is TRBV2, the J gene TRBJ1-2; TRBD1 is a possible D gene (5 bases). From germline, CDR1 is SNHLY and CDR2 FYNNEI. CDR3 length equals 12 residues. V was pared by 5 bases and J by 6 bases, with 10 bases between. The CDR3 here is CASSLQGNGYTF. For the CDR3, the DNA is TGTGCCAGCAGTCTCCAGGGTAATGGCTACACCTTC. Together with reference TRBV2 and TRBJ1-2, the CDR3 gives the full variable domain: EPEVTQTPSHQVTQMGQEVILRCVPISNHLYFYWYRQILGQKVEFLVSFYNNEISEKSEIFDDQFSVERPDGSNFTLKIRSTKLEDSAMYFCASSLQGNGYTFGSGTRLTVV.

This chain uses TRBV6-6 with TRBJ2-1; 8 nucleotides line up with TRBD1. J was trimmed by 7 bases and V by 7 bases; bases with no gene match: 3. This CDR3 has 12 residues. From germline, CDR1 is MNHNY and CDR2 SVGAGI (reference sequence). CDR3 in DNA: TGTGCCAGCACCCGACAGGGGAATGAGCAGTTCTTC. Translating it yields CASTRQGNEQFF.

The rearrangement uses TRBV7-2 and TRBJ2-3; 10 bases map to TRBD1. J lost 5 bases, V lost 5 bases, and 10 bases had no gene match. Per germline, CDR1 SGHTA and CDR2 FQGNSA. The CDR3 sequence is 16 residues long. The CDR3 is CASSQNPGTGEDTQYF. The CDR3 DNA sequence: TGTGCCAGCAGCCAGAACCCAGGGACAGGGGAAGATACGCAGTATTTT.

The J gene is TRBJ2-1, the V gene TRBV6-6, with 9 bases that match TRBD1. Looked up from germline, CDR1 is MNHNY and CDR2 is SVGAGI (reference sequence). V gave up 5 bases and J gave up 6 bases; unmatched junction bases: 8. This CDR3 spans 15 amino acids. CDR3 residues: CASSKQGASGNEQFF. The CDR3 DNA follows: TGTGCCAGCAGTAAACAGGGGGCGAGTGGCAATGAGCAGTTCTTC.

The chain is built from TRBV5-4 and TRBJ2-3; TRBD2 agrees at 7 bases. The V segment lost 2 bases and the J segment 11 bases; nucleotides outside the gene matches: 8. Germline V gene data show CDR1 as SGHNT and CDR2 as YYREEE (reference sequence). The CDR3 is made up of 13 amino acids. The CDR3 nucleotides read TGTGCCAGCAGCTTATCGACCGGGGAGGGGCAGTATTTT. It is translated as CASSLSTGEGQYF.

DNA of the CDR3: TGTGCCAGCACCCAGGGGGCCGAGCAGTACTTC. Translating it yields CASTQGAEQYF. V is TRBV28 and J is TRBJ2-7, with 8 bases aligning to TRBD1. CDR1 MDHEN and CDR2 SYDVKM come from the germline V gene. This CDR3 comprises 11 residues. Germline trimming cut 7 bases from V and 6 bases from J; bases unmatched to any gene: 2.

The chain is built from TRBV28 and TRBJ2-2; D ambiguous. This CDR3 is 12 amino acids long. Trimming left V 6 bases short and J 4 bases short, with 6 bases between. Germline CDR1 reads MDHEN; CDR2 reads SYDVKM. CDR3 region: CASRSGTGELFF. The CDR3 DNA follows: TGTGCCAGCAGGTCCGGCACCGGGGAGCTGTTTTTT.

The V gene is TRBV27, the J gene TRBJ2-1; 11 bases map to TRBD2. V lost 2 bases to trimming and J lost 5 bases; unmatched junction nucleotides: 8. This CDR3 comprises 17 residues. CDR1 and CDR2 (germline): MNHEY, SMNVEV (reference sequence). CDR3 sequence (DNA): TGTGCCAGCAGTTTAGCCCAACTAGCGGGGGCCGACAATGAGCAGTTCTTC. It codes for CASSLAQLAGADNEQFF.